This TCR beta chain is from a study of blood T cell repertoires in COVID-19. Overall study: The cDNA or gDNA used as material had been derived from T cells, B-cell-depleted T cells, or PBMCs.

Original handling: How many nucleated cells were present was estimated from reference gene primer amplification. Repertoires were generated with immunoSEQ multiplex PCR, while TCRdb's copy carries only in-frame clones and drops some. That table furnishes V, J and clone size, whereas the DNA furnished D and trimming. The table records approximately 94,000 clones, roughly 84% of them present only once. Sequencing input: peripheral blood. This sequence originates from a human donor in a cohort sampled during active COVID-19.

CDR3 sequence: CASSYGTGGEAGYTF. The CDR3 nucleotides read TGTGCCAGCAGCTACGGGACAGGGGGCGAAGCTGGCTACACCTTC. The chain has TRBV7-9 and TRBJ1-2; 12 bases line up with TRBD1. CDR3 size: 15 residues. Germline V gene lookup returns CDR1 SEHNR and CDR2 FQNEAQ (reference sequence). V was pared by 4 bases and J by 7 bases, with 7 bases of the junction left unmatched.